Reported below is one T cell receptor beta chain. As handled by the study authors: For nucleated cells, counts were estimated from reference gene primer amplification. TCRdb's copy holds only in-frame clones and misses some; the assay was immunoSEQ multiplex PCR. V, J and clone size were drawn from that table, and D and trimming were deduced from the DNA. The table lists about 250,000 clones, roughly 86% of them singletons. These data are taken from a study of blood T cell repertoires in COVID-19. Whole-study context: Some COVID-19 samples were acute and others convalescent; all came from the United States, Italy and Spain. Nucleic acid was either cDNA or gDNA, and it came from T cells, B-cell-depleted T cells, or PBMCs.

Deletions cut 1 base from V and 5 bases from J, with 14 bases between. Looked up from germline, CDR1 is LGHDT and CDR2 is YNNKEL (reference sequence). This CDR3 has 15 amino acids. Sequencing was carried out using peripheral blood. The chain recombines TRBV3-1 (or the pseudogene TRBV3-2) with TRBJ1-1; D gene ambiguous. The receptor comes from a woman aged 60 to 75 who had recovered from COVID-19. CDR3 in amino acids: CASSQVMASWTEAFF. The DNA of the CDR3 is TGTGCCAGCAGCCAAGTGATGGCCAGTTGGACTGAAGCTTTCTTT.